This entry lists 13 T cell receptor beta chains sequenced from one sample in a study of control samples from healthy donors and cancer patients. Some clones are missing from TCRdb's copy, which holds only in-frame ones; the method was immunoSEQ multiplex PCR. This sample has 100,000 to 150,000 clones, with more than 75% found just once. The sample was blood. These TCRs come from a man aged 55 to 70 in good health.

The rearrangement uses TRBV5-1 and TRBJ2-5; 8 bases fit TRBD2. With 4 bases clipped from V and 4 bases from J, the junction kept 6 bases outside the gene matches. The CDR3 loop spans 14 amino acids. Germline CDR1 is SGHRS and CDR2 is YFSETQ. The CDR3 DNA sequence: TGCGCCAGCAGCACGGGACTAGGGATAGAGACCCAGTACTTC. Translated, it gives CASSTGLGIETQYF.

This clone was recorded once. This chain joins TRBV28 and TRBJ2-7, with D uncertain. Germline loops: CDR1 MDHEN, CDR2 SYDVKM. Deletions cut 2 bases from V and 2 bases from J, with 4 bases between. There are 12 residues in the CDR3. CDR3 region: CASSLRPYEQYF. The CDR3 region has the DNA TGTGCCAGCAGTTTACGGCCCTACGAGCAGTACTTC.

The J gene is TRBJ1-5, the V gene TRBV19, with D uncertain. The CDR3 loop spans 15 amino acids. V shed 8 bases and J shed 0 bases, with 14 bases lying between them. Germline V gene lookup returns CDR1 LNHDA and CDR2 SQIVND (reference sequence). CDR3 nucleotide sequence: TGTGCCAGTCTTCAAAGCGGGTATAGCAATCAGCCCCAGCATTTT. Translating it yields CASLQSGYSNQPQHF.

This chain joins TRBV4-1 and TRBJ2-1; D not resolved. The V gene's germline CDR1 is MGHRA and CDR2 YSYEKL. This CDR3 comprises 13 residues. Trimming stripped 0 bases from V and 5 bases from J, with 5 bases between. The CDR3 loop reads CASSQDWHNEQFF. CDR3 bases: TGCGCCAGCAGCCAAGATTGGCACAATGAGCAGTTCTTC.

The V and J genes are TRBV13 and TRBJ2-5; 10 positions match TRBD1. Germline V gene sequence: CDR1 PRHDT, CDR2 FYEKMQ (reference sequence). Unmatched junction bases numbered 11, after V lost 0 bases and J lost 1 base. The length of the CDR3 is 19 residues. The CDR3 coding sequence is TGTGCCAGCAGCTTAGGTGAGTTTCGGGACAGGGGTCTCCAAGAGACCCAGTACTTC. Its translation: CASSLGEFRDRGLQETQYF.

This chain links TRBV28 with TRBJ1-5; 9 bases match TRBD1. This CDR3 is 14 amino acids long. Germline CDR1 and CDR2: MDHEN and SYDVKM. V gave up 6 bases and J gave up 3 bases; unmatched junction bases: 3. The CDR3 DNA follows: TGTGCCAGCAGCTACAGGGGGCTCAATCAGCCCCAGCATTTT. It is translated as CASSYRGLNQPQHF.

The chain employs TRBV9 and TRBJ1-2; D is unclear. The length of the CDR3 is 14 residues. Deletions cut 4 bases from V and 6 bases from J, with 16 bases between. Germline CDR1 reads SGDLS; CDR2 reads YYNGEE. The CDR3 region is CASSQRSAGDGYTF. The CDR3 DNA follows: TGTGCCAGCAGCCAGAGGAGCGCTGGGGATGGCTACACCTTC.

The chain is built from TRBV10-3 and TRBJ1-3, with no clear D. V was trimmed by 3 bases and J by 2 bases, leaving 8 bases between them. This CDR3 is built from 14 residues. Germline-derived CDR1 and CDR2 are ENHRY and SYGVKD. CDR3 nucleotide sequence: TGTGCCATCAGTGACCCCGGAGCTGGAAACACCATATATTTT. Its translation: CAISDPGAGNTIYF.

The CDR3, as DNA: TGTGCCAGTAGTATAGACGTGGTTGGGGTTACGGCTTTCTTT. It translates to CASSIDVVGVTAFF. The chain employs TRBV19 and TRBJ1-1; no definite D call. Germline V gene lookup returns CDR1 LNHDA and CDR2 SQIVND (reference sequence). The ends were cut back, 0 bases at V and 11 bases at J, with 16 bases in the middle. The CDR3 extends over 14 amino acids.

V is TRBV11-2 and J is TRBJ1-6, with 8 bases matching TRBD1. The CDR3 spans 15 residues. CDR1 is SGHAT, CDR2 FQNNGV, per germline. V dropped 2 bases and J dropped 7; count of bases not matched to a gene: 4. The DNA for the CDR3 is TGTGCCAGCAGCTTACCAGGGGGCATGAATTCACCCCTCCACTTT. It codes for CASSLPGGMNSPLHF.

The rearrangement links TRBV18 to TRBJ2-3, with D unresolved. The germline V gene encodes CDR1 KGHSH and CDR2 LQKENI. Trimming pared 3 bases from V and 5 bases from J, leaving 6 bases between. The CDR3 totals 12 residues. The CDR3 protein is CASSPFVDTQYF. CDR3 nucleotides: TGTGCCAGCTCACCCTTTGTAGATACGCAGTATTTT.

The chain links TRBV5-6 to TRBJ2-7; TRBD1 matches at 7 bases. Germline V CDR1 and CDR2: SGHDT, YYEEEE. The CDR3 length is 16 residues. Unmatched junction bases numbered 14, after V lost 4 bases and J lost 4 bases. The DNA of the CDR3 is TGTGCCAGCAGCACCGGGACAGCTTACCTGTTGTACGAGCAGTACTTC. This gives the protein CASSTGTAYLLYEQYF.

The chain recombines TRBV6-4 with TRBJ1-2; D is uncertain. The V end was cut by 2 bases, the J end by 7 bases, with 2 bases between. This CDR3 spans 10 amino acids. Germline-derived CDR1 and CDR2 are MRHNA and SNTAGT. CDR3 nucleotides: TGTGCCAGCAGTGACGGTGGCTACACCTTC. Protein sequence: CASSDGGYTF.